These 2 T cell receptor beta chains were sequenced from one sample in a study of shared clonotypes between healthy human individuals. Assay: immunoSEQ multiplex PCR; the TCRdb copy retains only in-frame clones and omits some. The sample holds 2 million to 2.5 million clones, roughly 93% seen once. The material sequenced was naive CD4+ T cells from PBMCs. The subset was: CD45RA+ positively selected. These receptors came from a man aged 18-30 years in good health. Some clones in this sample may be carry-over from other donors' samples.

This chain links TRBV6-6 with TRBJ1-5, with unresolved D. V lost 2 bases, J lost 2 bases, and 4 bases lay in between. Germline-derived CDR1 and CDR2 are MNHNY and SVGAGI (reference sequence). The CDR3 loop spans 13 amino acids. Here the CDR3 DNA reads TGTGCCAGCAGTTACGAGGGCAATCAGCCCCAGCATTTT. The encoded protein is CASSYEGNQPQHF.

CDR3 in DNA: TGTGCCAGCAGTTTAGTCGGAGGGGGGACAGGGGTTCCTTCCTACGAGCAGTACTTC. As protein: CASSLVGGGTGVPSYEQYF. The chain employs TRBV28 and TRBJ2-7; 10 nucleotides agree with TRBD1. This CDR3 has 19 amino acids. J was trimmed by 1 base and V by 2 bases; bases with no gene match: 14. Germline V gene lookup returns CDR1 MDHEN and CDR2 SYDVKM. Combining the CDR3 with reference TRBV28 and TRBJ2-7 gives the whole variable domain DVKVTQSSRYLVKRTGEKVFLECVQDMDHENMFWYRQDPGLGLRLIYFSYDVKMKEKGDIPEGYSVSREKKERFSLILESASTNQTSMYLCASSLVGGGTGVPSYEQYFGPGTRLTVT.